Listed here are 2 T cell receptor beta chains from one sample, sequenced in a study of T cells in Graves' hyperthyroidism and ophthalmopathy. There were TCR beta CDR3 regions amplified from RNA transcripts. Researchers ran a first-round RT-PCR on the TCR CDR3 using the HTBI primer set. One entry per CDR3 protein results from TCRdb running MiXCR on the multiplex PCR reads. This sample carries a few hundred thousand distinct CDR3 sequences, more than 14% of them seen once, and the ten largest clones take about 20%. The specimen was blood. Every receptor here comes from a woman in her 30s with Graves' ophthalmopathy.

This clonotype has more than one count but fewer than ten. The chain joins TRBV27 to TRBJ1-5; perhaps TRBD1 as D (5 bases). This CDR3 region has 12 residues. The ends were cut back, 4 bases at V and 6 bases at J, with 7 bases in the middle. Germline CDR1 and CDR2: MNHEY and SMNVEV (reference sequence). CDR3 region: CASSSQGQPQHF. The CDR3 nucleotides are TGTGCCAGCAGTTCCCAGGGTCAGCCCCAGCATTTT.

This clonotype was observed many times. The chain couples TRBV20-1 to TRBJ1-2; no firm D call. This CDR3 is built from 12 residues. V lost 4 bases, J lost 7 bases, and 13 bases lay in between. The germline V gene has CDR1 DFQATT and CDR2 SNEGSKA (reference sequence). CDR3 coding DNA: TGCAGTGCTACTCGCCGGACCGGTGGCTACACCTTC. The encoded protein is CSATRRTGGYTF.